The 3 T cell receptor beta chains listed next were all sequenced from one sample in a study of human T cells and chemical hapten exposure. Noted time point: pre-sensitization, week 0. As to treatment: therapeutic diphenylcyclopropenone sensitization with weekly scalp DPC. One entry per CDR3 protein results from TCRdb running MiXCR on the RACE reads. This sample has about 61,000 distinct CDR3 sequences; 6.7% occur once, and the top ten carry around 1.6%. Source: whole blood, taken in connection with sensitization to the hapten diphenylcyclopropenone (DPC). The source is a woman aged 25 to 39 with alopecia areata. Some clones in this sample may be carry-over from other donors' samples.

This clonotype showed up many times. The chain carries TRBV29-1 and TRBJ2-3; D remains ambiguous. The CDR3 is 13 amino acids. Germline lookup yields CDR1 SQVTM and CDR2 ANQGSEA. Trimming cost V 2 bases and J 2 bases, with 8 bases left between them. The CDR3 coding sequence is TGCAGCGTTGAAAGGGTCCACACAGATACGCAGTATTTT. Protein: CSVERVHTDTQYF.

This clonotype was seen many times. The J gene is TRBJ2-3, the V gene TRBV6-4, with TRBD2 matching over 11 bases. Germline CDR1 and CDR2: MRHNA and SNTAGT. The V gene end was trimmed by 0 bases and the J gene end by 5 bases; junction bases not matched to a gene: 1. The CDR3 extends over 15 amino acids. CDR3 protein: CASSDSTSGGDTQYF. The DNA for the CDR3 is TGTGCCAGCAGTGACTCAACTAGCGGGGGAGATACGCAGTATTTT.

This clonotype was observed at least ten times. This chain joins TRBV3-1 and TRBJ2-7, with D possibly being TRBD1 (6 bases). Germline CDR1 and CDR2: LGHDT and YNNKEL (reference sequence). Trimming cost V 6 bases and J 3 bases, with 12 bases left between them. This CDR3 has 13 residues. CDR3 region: CASRGTTSYEQYF. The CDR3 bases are TGTGCCAGCAGAGGGACAACCAGCTACGAGCAGTACTTC.